Below are 4 T cell receptor beta chains sequenced from a single sample in a study of blood T cell repertoires in COVID-19. This table comes from immunoSEQ multiplex PCR, and its TCRdb copy is limited to in-frame clones, with some not included. Of about 140,000 clones in the sample, 75% to 80% were seen once. Sequencing was done on a sample of peripheral blood. Every receptor here comes from a woman in her fifties or sixties with active or convalescent COVID-19.

V usage is TRBV12-3 or TRBV12-4 and J usage is TRBJ1-4; D is unclear. V was pared by 5 bases and J by 5 bases, with 6 bases between. The length of the CDR3 is 12 residues. CDR3 sequence (DNA): TGTGCCAGCAGTAATCAAAATGAAAAACTGTTTTTT. It encodes CASSNQNEKLFF.

The rearrangement uses TRBV5-8 and TRBJ2-1, with TRBD1 identical over 7 bases. This CDR3 region has 15 residues. Germline values: CDR1 SGHTS, CDR2 YDEGEE. Losses at the gene ends were 2 bases for V and 9 bases for J; bases not matched to a gene: 11. This CDR3 is CASSLRQGWVREQFF. The CDR3 region has the DNA TGTGCCAGCAGCTTACGACAGGGCTGGGTTCGTGAGCAGTTCTTC.

CDR3 DNA: TGTGCCAGTAGTATACAAGCGGGAGGGCGTTATGAGCAGTTCTTC. This codes for CASSIQAGGRYEQFF. The chain is built from TRBV19 and TRBJ2-1; TRBD2 matches 10 bases. Germline V gene lookup returns CDR1 LNHDA and CDR2 SQIVND (reference sequence). This CDR3 has 15 residues. Trimming cost V 2 bases and J 8 bases; bases outside gene matches: 6.

The V call is TRBV7-2, the J call TRBJ1-1, with TRBD1 identical over 7 bases. Unmatched junction bases numbered 3, after V lost 5 bases and J lost 0 bases. The CDR3 consists of 14 residues. Germline V gene lookup returns CDR1 SGHTA and CDR2 FQGNSA. For the CDR3, the DNA is TGTGCCAGCAGCCACAGGGGAATGAACACTGAAGCTTTCTTT. It is translated as CASSHRGMNTEAFF.